These T cell receptor beta chains were read from a single sample in a study of T cell responses to AZD1222 COVID-19 vaccine. The protocol was immunoSEQ multiplex PCR, while the TCRdb copy is restricted to in-frame clones and leaves out a portion. The table records about 120,000 clones, approximately 84% of them present only once. The sample here was peripheral blood, taken on day 0 of AZD1222 vaccination. The receptors were gathered from an adult in good health. Each CDR3 is given with its conserved first and last residue. A D gene is named only where the DNA matches it firmly. The size field is filled for only some rows; it gives once, few, many or a size class.

cdr3_nt cdr3_aa d_call j_call clone_size v_call
TGTGCCAGCAGTGGAACAAGCACTGAGGCTTTCTTT CASSGTSTEAFF NA TRBJ1-1 NA TRBV25-1
TGCGCCAGCAGCCAGACAGGGGGCGAGAACACCGGGGAGCTGTTTTTT CASSQTGGENTGELFF TRBD1 TRBJ2-2 few TRBV5-1
TGTGCCTGGAGTGGAGCGGGGGGGCCGACAGATACGCAGTATTTT CAWSGAGGPTDTQYF TRBD2 TRBJ2-3 NA TRBV30
TGTGCCATCAGGGATCCGACGGGCTATGGCTACACCTTC CAIRDPTGYGYTF NA TRBJ1-2 NA TRBV6-5
TGTGCCAGCAGGGCCTACGAGCAGTACTTC CASRAYEQYF NA TRBJ2-7 NA TRBV2
TGCAGTGCTAGAACGGGGGAAGCTTTCTTT CSARTGEAFF NA TRBJ1-1 NA TRBV20-1
TGTGCCAGCAGCTTAAGTGCCAATTCACCCCTCCACTTT CASSLSANSPLHF NA TRBJ1-6 NA TRBV5-4
TGTGCCAGCAGTAACACCGGGACAGGGACCCAGCCCCAGCATTTT CASSNTGTGTQPQHF TRBD1 TRBJ1-5 NA TRBV6-5
TGTGCCAGCAGCCGGCACGAAGAGACCCAGTACTTC CASSRHEETQYF NA TRBJ2-5 NA TRBV5-8
TGCGCCAGCAGCAGGGGACAGGGAACTGAAGCTTTCTTT CASSRGQGTEAFF TRBD1 TRBJ1-1 NA TRBV5-1
TGTGCCAGCAGCCCTAGAGGGCAGGGGGGTATCAATGAGCAGTTCTTC CASSPRGQGGINEQFF NA TRBJ2-1 NA TRBV11-2
TGTGCCAGCAGCCTCCGGACTCCCTACGAGCAGTACTTC CASSLRTPYEQYF NA TRBJ2-7 NA TRBV3-1/TRBV3-2
TGTGCCAGCGGGGAGGCGGGTACGCAGTATTTT CASGEAGTQYF NA TRBJ2-3 NA TRBV6-4
TGCGCCAGCAGCTTCACGAGGCAAGAGACCCAGTACTTC CASSFTRQETQYF NA TRBJ2-5 NA TRBV5-1
TGTGCCAGCAGTCCGGGACAGATGAACACTGAAGCTTTCTTT CASSPGQMNTEAFF TRBD1 TRBJ1-1 NA TRBV27
TGTGCCAGCAGCTCGGGACTAGCGGGTCTCTATGAGCAGTTCTTC CASSSGLAGLYEQFF TRBD2 TRBJ2-1 once TRBV7-3
TGTGCCAGCAGCCACGGACCCCATAATTCACCCCTCCACTTT CASSHGPHNSPLHF NA TRBJ1-6 few TRBV6-5
TGTGCCAGCTCACCAAGGGACATACTGTCTGGGGAGCAGTACTTC CASSPRDILSGEQYF NA TRBJ2-7 NA TRBV18
TGCGCCAGCAGTGAAGGTTCTGGCGGAGCGGGAGTCCCCTACGAGCAGTACTTC CASSEGSGGAGVPYEQYF TRBD2 TRBJ2-7 NA TRBV10-1
TGTGCCAGCAGCTTTGGGACAGTCGTTGTGGCCGGGGAGCTGTTTTTT CASSFGTVVVAGELFF TRBD1 TRBJ2-2 NA TRBV11-2
TGTGCCAGCAGCCAAGGACTCCCGGGGCCTGGGTACCCCTACGAGCAGTACTTC CASSQGLPGPGYPYEQYF NA TRBJ2-7 NA TRBV4-2
TGTGCCAGCAGCCCTGGGGGGGGCAGGGCTTACTCTGGAAACACCATATATTTT CASSPGGGRAYSGNTIYF NA TRBJ1-3 NA TRBV9
TGCAGTGCTCATGGGGGGAATGAGCAGTTCTTC CSAHGGNEQFF NA TRBJ2-1 NA TRBV20-1
TGTGCCAGCAGCTTAACAGGCGGAGTCGCTTTGAATGAGCAGTTCTTC CASSLTGGVALNEQFF NA TRBJ2-1 NA TRBV7-3
TGTGCCAGCAGTTCCCGAGCGGGGGAGGGGCCAGATACGCAGTATTTT CASSSRAGEGPDTQYF TRBD2 TRBJ2-3 once TRBV28
TGTGCCAGCAGCTTCGGGACAGGGGCCGGCGAGCAGTACTTC CASSFGTGAGEQYF TRBD1 TRBJ2-7 NA TRBV11-2
TGCGCCAGCAGCCTACCGGGGACAGGGTACAATGAGCAGTTCTTC CASSLPGTGYNEQFF TRBD1 TRBJ2-1 NA TRBV5-1
TGTGCCAGCACCTTAGCGGGAGTCTGGAATGAGCAGTTCTTC CASTLAGVWNEQFF TRBD2 TRBJ2-1 NA TRBV25-1
TGCGCCAGCAGGAGAAAGGGACAGAATGAGCAGTTCTTC CASRRKGQNEQFF TRBD1 TRBJ2-1 NA TRBV10-2
TGTGCCAGCAGCGATCGGGACAGGAGAGCCTACGAGCAGTACTTC CASSDRDRRAYEQYF TRBD1 TRBJ2-7 NA TRBV7-2
TGTGCCAGCAGCCAAGGCGGCAGGACCTACGAGCAGTACTTC CASSQGGRTYEQYF NA TRBJ2-7 NA TRBV3-1/TRBV3-2
TGTGCCAGCAGCGCCGGGACTTTAATGGGGGGCTACACCTTC CASSAGTLMGGYTF NA TRBJ1-2 once TRBV2
TGTGCTAGCAGCTCTCCGGGGGCTAATAACTATGGCTACACCTTC CASSSPGANNYGYTF NA TRBJ1-2 NA TRBV7-7
TGCGCCAGCAGCCTCCCCGGGGGGGGAGAGACCCAGTACTTC CASSLPGGGETQYF TRBD2 TRBJ2-5 once TRBV5-1
TGTGCCAGCAGCTTACAGGGGTTTTCTGAAGCTTTCTTT CASSLQGFSEAFF NA TRBJ1-1 NA TRBV7-2
TGTGCCAGCAGCCCCCTCTCTCCAGCCTACTATGGCTACACCTTC CASSPLSPAYYGYTF NA TRBJ1-2 NA TRBV3-1/TRBV3-2
TGCTTGGGCGGCGGAGGAAATGGCTACACCTTC CLGGGGNGYTF NA TRBJ1-2 NA TRBV29-1
TGCGCCACAAGACAGGGGGCTGGAGATACGCAGTATTTT CATRQGAGDTQYF TRBD1 TRBJ2-3 NA TRBV4-1
TGTGCCAGCAGCTTAGGCCAGGGGGGAGGTGAGCAGTTCTTC CASSLGQGGGEQFF NA TRBJ2-1 few TRBV7-9
TGCAGCGCCCTGGGCTACAGGGCGTGGAATGAGCAGTTCTTC CSALGYRAWNEQFF NA TRBJ2-1 NA TRBV29-1
TGTGCCAGCAGCTTAGACGGATGGGGTGAGCAGTTCTTC CASSLDGWGEQFF NA TRBJ2-1 NA TRBV11-3
TGTGCCAGCTCAACGAGCGGGGGGGCATGGGGCGAGCAGTTCTTC CASSTSGGAWGEQFF TRBD2 TRBJ2-1 NA TRBV18
TGTGCCAGCAGGGGGCGGGAGGGCCTAGATACGCAGTATTTT CASRGREGLDTQYF TRBD2 TRBJ2-3 NA TRBV6-5
TGTGCCAGCTCACCAAAAGGGTATCCGGACGAGCAGTACTTC CASSPKGYPDEQYF NA TRBJ2-7 NA TRBV18
TGTGCCAGTAGTCTACAAGAGACCCAGTACTTC CASSLQETQYF NA TRBJ2-5 NA TRBV19
TGTGCCAGCAGCCCCGGGTTGGACGAGCAGTACTTC CASSPGLDEQYF NA TRBJ2-7 NA TRBV11-3
TGTGCCAGCGCCTCCCAGCCCGGGGCAACTAATGAAAAACTGTTTTTT CASASQPGATNEKLFF NA TRBJ1-4 once TRBV7-2
TGCGCCAGCAGTGTCACCCGGACGACCGGGGAGCTGTTTTTT CASSVTRTTGELFF NA TRBJ2-2 NA TRBV10-2
TGTGCCTGGAGTGACGGACCCGGGACTGAAGCTTTCTTT CAWSDGPGTEAFF NA TRBJ1-1 once TRBV30
TGTGCCAGCAGGCGACAGGGGGCTGTTGGCTACACCTTC CASRRQGAVGYTF TRBD1 TRBJ1-2 NA TRBV6-5
TGTGCCAGCAGCCAAGATTTGGGGACCGGGACCCAGGGCGGAGGCTACACCTTC CASSQDLGTGTQGGGYTF NA TRBJ1-2 NA TRBV4-2
TGTGCCATCAGTGAGCCAAACAGGTCTGGAAACACCATATATTTT CAISEPNRSGNTIYF NA TRBJ1-3 NA TRBV10-3
TGTGCCAGCAGTGACCCGGGACGGACCTATGGCTACACCTTC CASSDPGRTYGYTF NA TRBJ1-2 once TRBV25-1
TGTGCCAGCAGCACACTGGACGCTGAAGCTTTCTTT CASSTLDAEAFF NA TRBJ1-1 NA TRBV2
TGCGCCAGCAGCTCTGCAGGGGGCAAGGGCTATGGCTACACCTTC CASSSAGGKGYGYTF TRBD1 TRBJ1-2 NA TRBV5-1
TGTGCCAGTAGTATGGCTAGCGGGACCTACAATGAGCAGTTCTTC CASSMASGTYNEQFF TRBD2 TRBJ2-1 once TRBV19
TGTGCCAGCAGCTTCTTCGACGAGCAGTACTTC CASSFFDEQYF NA TRBJ2-7 NA TRBV7-9
TGCAGCGTTGAAGAACAGACTAACACTGAAGCTTTCTTT CSVEEQTNTEAFF NA TRBJ1-1 few TRBV29-1
TGTGCCAGTAGTACGGACAGTTTCTCTGGGGCCAACGTCCTGACTTTC CASSTDSFSGANVLTF NA TRBJ2-6 NA TRBV19
TGCGCCAGCAGCTTGGACCCCGGTTTAACTGAAGCTTTCTTT CASSLDPGLTEAFF NA TRBJ1-1 NA TRBV5-1